A selection of T cell receptor beta chains follows, all from one sample in a study of CD8 T cells in ankylosing spondylitis. TCRdb re-called the 5' RACE reads with MiXCR, one entry per CDR3 protein. The sample lists about 240,000 distinct CDR3 sequences; about 9.1% were seen once. The source material was blood, either unsorted or a sorted T cell fraction (not recorded which). Every receptor here comes from a male donor with ankylosing spondylitis or in good health (not recorded which). The CDR3 runs from the conserved cysteine through the conserved F or W. Fields, in order: V gene, J gene, clone size, D gene, CDR3 DNA, CDR3 protein. The D gene is left open where the match is weak. Rows may omit the clone size; those that give it use once, few, many or a size class.

>TRBV12-3/TRBV12-4|TRBJ2-2|NA|TRBD2
TGTGCCAGCAGTCTTGGACTAGCGGGAGGGCCCGGCACCGGGGAGCTGTTTTTT
CASSLGLAGGPGTGELFF
>TRBV20-1|TRBJ2-3|many|NA
TGCAGTGCCCGCCGCGGGGGCGAGGATACGCAGTATTTT
CSARRGGEDTQYF
>TRBV21-1|TRBJ1-2|many|NA
TGTGCCAGCAGCAAAGTACAGGGGGCTAACTATGGCTACACCTTC
CASSKVQGANYGYTF
>TRBV13|TRBJ2-7|many|NA
TGTGCCAGCACCTACGGACTCCTCTCCTACGAGCAGTACTTC
CASTYGLLSYEQYF
>TRBV4-2|TRBJ2-5|many|NA
TGTGCCAGCAGCCAAGATCGTCGAGGGGAGACCCAGTACTTC
CASSQDRRGETQYF
>TRBV30|TRBJ2-1|few|TRBD2
TGTGCCTGGAGTTGGCTAGCGGGGGGGCTATCCTACAATGAGCAGTTCTTC
CAWSWLAGGLSYNEQFF
>TRBV4-2|TRBJ2-1|few|NA
TGTGCCAGCAGCCAAGATCCCCGCGGGATTATGGGGTACAATGAGCAGTTCTTC
CASSQDPRGIMGYNEQFF
>TRBV5-1|TRBJ2-2|many|TRBD2
TGCGCCAGCAGCTTGACTAGCGGAAACACCGGGGAGCTGTTTTTT
CASSLTSGNTGELFF
>TRBV7-9|TRBJ2-3|NA|NA
TGTGCCAGCAGCTTCGGTGCCACAGATACGCAGTATTTT
CASSFGATDTQYF
>TRBV5-1|TRBJ1-5|many|TRBD1
TGCGCCAGCAGCTGGACCGGGACAGGGGATCAGCCCCAGCATTTT
CASSWTGTGDQPQHF
>TRBV11-3|TRBJ2-5|NA|NA
TGTGCCAGCAGTTCGATGGGAGAGACCCAGTACTTC
CASSSMGETQYF
>TRBV19|TRBJ1-1|many|NA
TGTGCCAGTAGTATAGTAACAGGTTTGGGCACTGAAGCTTTCTTT
CASSIVTGLGTEAFF
>TRBV20-1|TRBJ1-5|many|TRBD1
TGCAGTGCGAGGACAGGGTTCCGTAATCAGCCCCAGCATTTT
CSARTGFRNQPQHF
>TRBV20-1|TRBJ1-1|many|NA
TGCAGTGTTGCAGTCATGAACACTGAAGCTTTCTTT
CSVAVMNTEAFF
>TRBV20-1|TRBJ2-6|few|NA
TGCAGTGCCCCCGAGGGACTTGGGGCCAACGTCCTGACTTTC
CSAPEGLGANVLTF
>TRBV7-3|TRBJ2-1|many|NA
TGTGCCAGCAGCTCCGGTCGGGAAGGAAATGAGCAGTTCTTC
CASSSGREGNEQFF
>TRBV9|TRBJ2-5|NA|NA
TGTGCCAGCACCCACAGGAGTAAAACCCAGTACTTC
CASTHRSKTQYF
>TRBV24-1|TRBJ2-5|NA|TRBD1
TGTGCCACCAGTGATCCGACAGGGCAGTTGGGGGAGACCCAGTACTTC
CATSDPTGQLGETQYF
>TRBV7-9|TRBJ2-1|many|NA
TGTGCCAGCAGTAAACCCGGGACCCCCTACAATGAGCAGTTCTTC
CASSKPGTPYNEQFF
>TRBV24-1|TRBJ2-2|many|TRBD1
TGTGCCACCAGAGGACAGGCTGGGACCGGGGAGCTGTTTTTT
CATRGQAGTGELFF
>TRBV30|TRBJ2-1|many|TRBD2
TGTGCCTGGCAAGGACTAGCGGCCCGCAATGAGCAGTTCTTC
CAWQGLAARNEQFF
>TRBV20-1|TRBJ2-5|many|NA
TGCAGTGCTAGAGGGCAGTTGCCCCAGTACTTC
CSARGQLPQYF
>TRBV12-3/TRBV12-4|TRBJ2-5|few|NA
TGTGCCAGCAGTCAAAACCTGGGGGAGACCCAGTACTTC
CASSQNLGETQYF
>TRBV7-8|TRBJ1-1|NA|TRBD1
TGTGCCAGCAGCCCAGGGACAGGGAGGGCCTCGATGAACACTGAAGCTTTCTTT
CASSPGTGRASMNTEAFF
>TRBV20-1|TRBJ1-2|many|NA
TGCAGTGCTAAAACCCGAGACGGCTACACCTTC
CSAKTRDGYTF
>TRBV2|TRBJ2-5|NA|TRBD2
TGTGCCAGCAGTCAGGACGCGGGAGGGAATCAAGAGACCAAGTACTTT
CASSQDAGGNQETKYF
>TRBV27|TRBJ1-1|many|NA
TGTGCCAGCAGCATGACAGTCTCGAACACTGAAGCTTTCTTT
CASSMTVSNTEAFF
>TRBV29-1|TRBJ1-4|few|NA
TGCAGCGTTGTGGGCACTAATGAAAAACTGTTTTTT
CSVVGTNEKLFF
>TRBV5-8|TRBJ2-6|NA|NA
TGTGCCAGCAGCTTGATGGTGAATGAGGGGGCCAACGTCCTGACTTTC
CASSLMVNEGANVLTF
>TRBV19|TRBJ1-1|many|TRBD1
TGTGCCAGTAGTAGAGGGACAGGAAACACTGAAGCTTTCTTT
CASSRGTGNTEAFF
>TRBV19|TRBJ1-4|many|TRBD1
TGTGCCAGTCGGGACAGGGCGGCCTCTAATGAAAAACTGTTTTTT
CASRDRAASNEKLFF
>TRBV4-3|TRBJ2-5|few|NA
TGCGCCAGCAGCCCCAAGGGACGCTTGGACCAAGAGACCCAGTACTTC
CASSPKGRLDQETQYF
>TRBV5-1|TRBJ2-1|many|NA
TGCGCCAGCAGCTCTCAGCCTACCTACAATGAGCAGTTCTTC
CASSSQPTYNEQFF
>TRBV4-2|TRBJ1-4|many|TRBD1
TGTGCCAGCAGCCCCGGGGGACAGTATAATGAAAAACTGTTTTTT
CASSPGGQYNEKLFF
>TRBV15|TRBJ2-3|many|NA
TGTGCCACCAGCAGAGATCAGACTCAGCCAGATACGCAGTATTTT
CATSRDQTQPDTQYF
>TRBV6-1|TRBJ2-2|many|NA
TGTGCCAGCAGTCGGGGGCAGGTTCGTTCGCCCGGGGAGCTGTTTTTT
CASSRGQVRSPGELFF
>TRBV27|TRBJ1-6|many|NA
TGTGCCAGCGCCCTAAACAATTCACCCCTCCACTTT
CASALNNSPLHF